The 14 T cell receptor beta chains listed next were all sequenced from one sample in a study of monozygotic twins with cystic fibrosis. Libraries were prepared by immunoSEQ multiplex PCR; TCRdb keeps only in-frame clonotypes and omits some of them. Altogether approximately 32,000 clones are present, 96% being singletons, with the ten largest covering around 0.17%. The sample was blood. Source of these receptors: a girl aged 2 to 10 with cystic fibrosis.

This chain joins TRBV5-6 and TRBJ2-2; unclear D gene. V gave up 0 bases and J gave up 1 base, with 10 bases separating them. Per the germline V gene, CDR1 is SGHDT and CDR2 is YYEEEE. The CDR3 consists of 16 residues. The CDR3: CASSLDYSKNTGELFF. In DNA form, the CDR3 reads TGTGCCAGCAGCTTGGACTACAGTAAGAACACCGGGGAGCTGTTTTTT.

The chain recombines TRBV15 with TRBJ1-3; D not resolved. Trimming shortened V by 0 bases and J by 0 bases, and 6 bases separated the two germline ends. CDR1 is LNHNV, CDR2 YYDKDF, per germline (reference sequence). This CDR3 is built from 15 residues. This chain's CDR3 is CATSRDLTSGNTIYF. The CDR3 DNA follows: TGTGCCACCAGCAGAGATCTGACCTCTGGAAACACCATATATTTT.

The chain combines TRBV30 with TRBJ2-7; D remains ambiguous. The V gene lost 4 bases and the J gene lost 4 bases, with 8 bases spanning the gap. CDR1 is GTSNPN and CDR2 is SVGIG in the germline V gene (reference sequence). The CDR3 covers 11 residues. The CDR3 sequence is CAWTPGYEQYF. The DNA for the CDR3 is TGTGCCTGGACTCCTGGATACGAGCAGTACTTC.

This clone was found once. The chain links TRBV7-6 to TRBJ2-2; D not certain. This CDR3 is 16 amino acids long. Germline lookup yields CDR1 SGHVS and CDR2 FNYEAQ. V lost 1 base, J lost 3 bases, and 12 bases lay in between. CDR3 sequence: CASSLVSRGDTGELFF. As DNA, the CDR3 is TGTGCCAGCAGCTTAGTTTCGCGAGGAGACACCGGGGAGCTGTTTTTT.

This rearrangement joins TRBV6-5 to TRBJ1-6, with D tentatively TRBD1 (5 bases). Trimming cost V 6 bases and J 6 bases, with 12 bases left between them. The CDR3 consists of 14 residues. Germline V gene lookup returns CDR1 MNHEY and CDR2 SVGAGI. CDR3 loop: CASRTGTGNSPLHF. CDR3 nucleotides: TGTGCCAGCAGAACCGGGACGGGTAATTCACCCCTCCACTTT.

The V call is TRBV6-1, the J call TRBJ2-7, with unresolved D. Germline V gene data show CDR1 as MNHNS and CDR2 as SASEGT. The CDR3 loop spans 15 amino acids. Trimming shortened V by 1 base and J by 3 bases, and 13 bases separated the two germline ends. CDR3 amino acids: CASSEGKGHDYEQYF. CDR3 bases: TGTGCCAGCAGTGAAGGGAAGGGCCACGACTACGAGCAGTACTTC.

The rearrangement uses TRBV29-1 and TRBJ2-6, with D hard to call. CDR1 and CDR2 (germline): SQVTM, ANQGSEA. Between the trimmed V and J ends, which lost 4 bases and 0 bases, there was a span of 10 bases. The CDR3 covers 15 residues. CDR3 nucleotide sequence: TGCAGCGTTGGAGGACCAGCCTCTGGGGCCAACGTCCTGACTTTC. It yields the protein CSVGGPASGANVLTF.

This chain uses TRBV4-1 with TRBJ1-1; TRBD1 matches at 10 bases. Germline V gene lookup returns CDR1 MGHRA and CDR2 YSYEKL. The CDR3 sequence is 17 residues long. The V segment lost 4 bases and the J segment 1 base; nucleotides outside the gene matches: 9. CDR3 in amino acids: CASSLRDRGSTNTEAFF. The DNA for the CDR3 is TGCGCCAGCAGCCTGAGGGACAGGGGAAGTACGAACACTGAAGCTTTCTTT.

The chain recombines TRBV5-6 with TRBJ1-2; tentatively, D is TRBD1 (6 bases). The V end was cut by 3 bases, the J end by 10 bases, with 13 bases between. CDR1 SGHDT and CDR2 YYEEEE come from the germline V gene. CDR3 length equals 12 residues. In DNA, the CDR3 is TGTGCCAGCAGCTGGGGGCGCTTGGCCTACACCTTC. Amino acid sequence: CASSWGRLAYTF.

The CDR3 region has the DNA TGTGCCAGCAGTTTCCCTGGGGCCAACGTCCTGACTTTC. It encodes CASSFPGANVLTF. The chain combines TRBV28 with TRBJ2-6; D gene ambiguous. The germline CDR1 and CDR2 sequences are MDHEN and SYDVKM. The V end was cut by 3 bases, the J end by 2 bases, with 2 bases between. The CDR3 has 13 amino acids. The whole variable domain, filled in from reference TRBV28 and TRBJ2-6, reads DVKVTQSSRYLVKRTGEKVFLECVQDMDHENMFWYRQDPGLGLRLIYFSYDVKMKEKGDIPEGYSVSREKKERFSLILESASTNQTSMYLCASSFPGANVLTFGAGSRLTVL.

This clone was detected only once. The genes are TRBV5-5 and TRBJ2-1; D uncertain. Looked up from germline, CDR1 is SGHKS and CDR2 is YYEKEE (reference sequence). The V and J ends lost 1 base and 3 bases respectively, with 11 bases between them. This CDR3 is 15 amino acids long. The CDR3 region is CASSLLTVYYNEQFF. For the CDR3, the DNA is TGTGCCAGCAGCTTGTTGACGGTCTACTACAATGAGCAGTTCTTC.

This sequence joins TRBV5-1 and TRBJ1-3; TRBD1 aligns across 8 bases. V lost 4 bases to trimming and J lost 0 bases; unmatched junction nucleotides: 6. The CDR3 is 16 residues long. Looked up from germline, CDR1 is SGHRS and CDR2 is YFSETQ. The CDR3 region is CASSLTGGLSGNTIYF. In DNA form, the CDR3 reads TGCGCCAGCAGCCTAACAGGGGGACTCTCTGGAAACACCATATATTTT.

The chain carries TRBV18 and TRBJ1-3; D not certain. Trimming shortened V by 2 bases and J by 0 bases, and 14 bases separated the two germline ends. CDR1 is KGHSH and CDR2 is LQKENI in the germline V gene. The CDR3 is 17 residues long. In nucleotides, the CDR3 is TGTGCCAGCTCACCATTCGGCGGGTGGATCTCTGGAAACACCATATATTTT. This translates into CASSPFGGWISGNTIYF.

V is TRBV4-1 and J is TRBJ2-3, with 7 bases identical to TRBD2. This CDR3 is built from 13 residues. CDR1 is MGHRA, CDR2 YSYEKL, per germline. With 2 bases clipped from V and 11 bases from J, the junction kept 7 bases outside the gene matches. CDR3 in DNA: TGCGCCAGCAGCCAACTTAGCGGGTGGGAGCAGTATTTT. Amino acid sequence: CASSQLSGWEQYF.